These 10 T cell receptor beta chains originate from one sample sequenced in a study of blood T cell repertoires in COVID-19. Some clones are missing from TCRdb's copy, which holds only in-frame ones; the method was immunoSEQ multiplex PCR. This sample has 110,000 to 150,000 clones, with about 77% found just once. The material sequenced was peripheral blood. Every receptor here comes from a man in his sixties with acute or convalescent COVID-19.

The CDR3 DNA follows: TGTGCCAGCAGTTTAATCCTCTCTGGGGCCAACGTCCTGACTTTC. The encoded protein is CASSLILSGANVLTF. The V call is TRBV27, the J call TRBJ2-6, with unresolved D. Germline assignment: CDR1 MNHEY and CDR2 SMNVEV (reference sequence). Deletions cut 2 bases from V and 0 bases from J, with 5 bases between. The CDR3 totals 15 residues.

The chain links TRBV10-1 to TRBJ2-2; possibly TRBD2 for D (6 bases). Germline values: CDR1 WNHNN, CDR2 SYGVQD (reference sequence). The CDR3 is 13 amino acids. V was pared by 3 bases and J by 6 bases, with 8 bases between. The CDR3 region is CASSDGGSGELFF. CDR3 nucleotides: TGCGCCAGCAGTGATGGGGGGTCCGGGGAGCTGTTTTTT.

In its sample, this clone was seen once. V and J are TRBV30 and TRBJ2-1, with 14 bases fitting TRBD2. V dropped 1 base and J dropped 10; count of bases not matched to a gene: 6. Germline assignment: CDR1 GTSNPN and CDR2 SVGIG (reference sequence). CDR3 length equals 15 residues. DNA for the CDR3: TGTGCCTGGAGTGAGACTAGCGGGAGGGCCCGGGAGCAGTTCTTC. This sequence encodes CAWSETSGRAREQFF. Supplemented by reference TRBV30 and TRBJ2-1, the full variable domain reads SQTIHQWPATLVQPVGSPLSLECTVEGTSNPNLYWYRQAAGRGLQLLFYSVGIGQISSEVPQNLSASRPQDRQFILSSKKLLLSDSGFYLCAWSETSGRAREQFFGPGTRLTVL.

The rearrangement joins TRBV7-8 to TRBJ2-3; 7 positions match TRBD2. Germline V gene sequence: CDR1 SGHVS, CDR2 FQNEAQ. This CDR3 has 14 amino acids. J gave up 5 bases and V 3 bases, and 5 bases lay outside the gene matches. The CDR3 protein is CASSLRRELDTQYF. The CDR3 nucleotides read TGTGCCAGCAGCTTGCGGCGGGAGCTAGATACGCAGTATTTT. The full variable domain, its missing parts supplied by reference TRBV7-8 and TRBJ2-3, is GAGVSQSPRYKVAKRGQDVALRCDPISGHVSLFWYQQALGQGPEFLTYFQNEAQLDKSGLPSDRFFAERPEGSVSTLKIQRTQQEDSAVYLCASSLRRELDTQYFGPGTRLTVL.

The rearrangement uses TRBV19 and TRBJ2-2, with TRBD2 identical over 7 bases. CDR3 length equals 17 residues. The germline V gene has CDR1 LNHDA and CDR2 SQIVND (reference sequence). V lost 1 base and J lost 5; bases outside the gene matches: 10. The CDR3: CASSIGWSSGWTGELFF. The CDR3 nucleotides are TGTGCCAGTAGTATAGGCTGGAGTAGCGGGTGGACCGGGGAGCTGTTTTTT.

The CDR3 loop is CASSFDQANTGELFF. The CDR3 region has the DNA TGTGCCAGCAGTTTCGACCAGGCGAACACCGGGGAGCTGTTTTTT. V is TRBV28 and J is TRBJ2-2; D remains unclear. The CDR3 extends over 15 amino acids. The germline CDR1 and CDR2 sequences are MDHEN and SYDVKM. V was trimmed by 3 bases and J by 0 bases, leaving 8 bases between them.

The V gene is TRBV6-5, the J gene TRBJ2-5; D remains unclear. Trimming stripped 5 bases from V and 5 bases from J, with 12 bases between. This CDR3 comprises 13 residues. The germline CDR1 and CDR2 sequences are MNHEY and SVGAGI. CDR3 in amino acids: CASSPLSRETQYF. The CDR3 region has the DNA TGTGCCAGCAGTCCCCTTTCCCGGGAGACCCAGTACTTC.

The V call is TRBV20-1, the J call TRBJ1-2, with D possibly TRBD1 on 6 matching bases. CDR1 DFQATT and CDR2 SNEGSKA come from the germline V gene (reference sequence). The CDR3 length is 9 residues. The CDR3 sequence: CRTGNGYTF. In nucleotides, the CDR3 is TGCAGAACAGGGAATGGCTACACCTTC.

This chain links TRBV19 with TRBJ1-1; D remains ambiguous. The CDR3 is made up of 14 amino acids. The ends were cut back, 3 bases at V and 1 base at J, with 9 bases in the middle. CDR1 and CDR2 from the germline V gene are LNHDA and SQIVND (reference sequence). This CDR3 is CASSMPDSNTEAFF. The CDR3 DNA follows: TGTGCCAGTAGTATGCCGGACTCGAACACTGAAGCTTTCTTT.

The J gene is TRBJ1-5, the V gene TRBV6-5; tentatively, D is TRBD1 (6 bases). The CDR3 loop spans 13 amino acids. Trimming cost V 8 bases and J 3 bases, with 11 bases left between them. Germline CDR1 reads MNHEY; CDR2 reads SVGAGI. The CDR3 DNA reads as TGTGCCAGCCTTCGGGACACCAATCAGCCCCAGCATTTT. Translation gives CASLRDTNQPQHF.